These 2 T cell receptor beta chains came from one sample sequenced in a study of T-cell reconstitution after alpha-beta-depleted transplantation in children. Unique molecular identifiers were incorporated during preparation of the TCRbeta library. TCRdb used MiXCR to reprocess the PCR reads, holding one entry per CDR3 protein. The repertoire includes a few hundred thousand distinct CDR3 sequences, under 15% of them detected once, and 2.2% sits in the top ten. Specimen: PBMCs, mostly from graft donor cells, collected 360 days after TCRalphabeta/CD19-depleted stem cell transplant. Source of these receptors: a male patient aged 5 to 17 who had a stem cell transplant for acute myeloid leukemia, so the T cells may come from the graft donor.

This chain links TRBV4-2 with TRBJ2-5, with 11 bases fitting TRBD2. Germline V gives CDR1 LGHNA, CDR2 YNFKEQ. The CDR3 extends over 17 amino acids. V dropped 1 base and J dropped 2; count of bases not matched to a gene: 6. Here the CDR3 reads CASSQGLAGRLQETQYF. The CDR3 DNA is TGTGCCAGCAGCCAAGGACTAGCGGGACGGTTACAAGAGACCCAGTACTTC.

CDR3 residues: CASSQESGASSGNTIYF. The CDR3, as DNA: TGTGCCAGCAGCCAAGAATCGGGGGCCAGCTCTGGAAACACCATATATTTT. The chain links TRBV4-2 to TRBJ1-3; the D gene is possibly TRBD1 (6 bases). The CDR3 covers 17 residues. Germline CDR1 is LGHNA and CDR2 is YNFKEQ. The germline V and J ends were trimmed by 0 bases and 0 bases, with 12 bases remaining between them.